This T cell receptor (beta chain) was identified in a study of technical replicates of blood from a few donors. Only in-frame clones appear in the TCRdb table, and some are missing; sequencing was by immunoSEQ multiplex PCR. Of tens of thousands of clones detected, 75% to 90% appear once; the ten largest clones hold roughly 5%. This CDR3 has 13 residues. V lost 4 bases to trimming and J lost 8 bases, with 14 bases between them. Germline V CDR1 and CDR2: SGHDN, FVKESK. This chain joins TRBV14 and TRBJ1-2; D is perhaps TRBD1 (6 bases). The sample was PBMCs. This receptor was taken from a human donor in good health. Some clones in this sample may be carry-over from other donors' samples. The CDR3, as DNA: TGTGCCAGCAGCCCGGGGGGCGCGGGAGGCTACACCTTC. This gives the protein CASSPGGAGGYTF. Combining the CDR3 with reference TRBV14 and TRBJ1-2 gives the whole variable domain EAGVTQFPSHSVIEKGQTVTLRCDPISGHDNLYWYRRVMGKEIKFLLHFVKESKQDESGMPNNRFLAERTGGTYSTLKVQPAELEDSGVYFCASSPGGAGGYTFGSGTRLTVV.